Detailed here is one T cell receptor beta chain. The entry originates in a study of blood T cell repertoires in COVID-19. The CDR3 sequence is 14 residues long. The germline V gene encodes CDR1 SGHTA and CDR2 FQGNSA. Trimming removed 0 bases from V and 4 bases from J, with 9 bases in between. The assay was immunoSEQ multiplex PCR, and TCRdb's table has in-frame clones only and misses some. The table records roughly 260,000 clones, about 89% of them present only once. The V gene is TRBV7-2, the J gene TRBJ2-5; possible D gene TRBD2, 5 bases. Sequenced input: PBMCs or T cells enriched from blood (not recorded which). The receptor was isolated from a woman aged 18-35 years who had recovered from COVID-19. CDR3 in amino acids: CASSLASSGETQYF. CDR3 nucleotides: TGTGCCAGCAGCTTAGCGTCGAGCGGAGAGACCCAGTACTTC.